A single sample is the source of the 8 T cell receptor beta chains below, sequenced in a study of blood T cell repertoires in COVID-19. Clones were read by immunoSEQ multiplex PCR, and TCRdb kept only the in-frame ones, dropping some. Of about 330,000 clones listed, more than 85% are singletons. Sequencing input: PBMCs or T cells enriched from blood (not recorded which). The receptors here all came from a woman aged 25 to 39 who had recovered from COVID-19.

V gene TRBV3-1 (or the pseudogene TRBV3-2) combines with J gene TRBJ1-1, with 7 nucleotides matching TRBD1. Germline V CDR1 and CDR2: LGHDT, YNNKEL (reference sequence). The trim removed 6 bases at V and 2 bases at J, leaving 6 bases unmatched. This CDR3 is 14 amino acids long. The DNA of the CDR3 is TGTGCCAGCAGGCGAGACAGGGCAAACACTGAAGCTTTCTTT. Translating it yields CASRRDRANTEAFF.

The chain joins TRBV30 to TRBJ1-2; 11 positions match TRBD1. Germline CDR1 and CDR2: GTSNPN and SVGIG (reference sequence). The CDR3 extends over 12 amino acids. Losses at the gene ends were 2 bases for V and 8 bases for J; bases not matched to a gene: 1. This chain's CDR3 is CAWSRDRGGYTF. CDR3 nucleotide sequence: TGTGCCTGGAGTCGGGACAGGGGGGGCTACACCTTC.

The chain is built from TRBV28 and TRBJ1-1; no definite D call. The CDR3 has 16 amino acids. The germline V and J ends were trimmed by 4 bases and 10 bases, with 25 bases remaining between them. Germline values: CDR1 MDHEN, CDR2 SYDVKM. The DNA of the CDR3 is TGTGCCAGCAGTTCAACCCATTTGCGCGGGGATGGGGTAGCTTTCTTT. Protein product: CASSSTHLRGDGVAFF.

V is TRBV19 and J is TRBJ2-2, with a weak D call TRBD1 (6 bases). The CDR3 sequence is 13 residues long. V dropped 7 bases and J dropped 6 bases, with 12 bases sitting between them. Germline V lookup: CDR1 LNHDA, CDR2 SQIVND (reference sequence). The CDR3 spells CASTKQGAGELFF. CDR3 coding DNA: TGTGCCAGTACTAAACAGGGAGCCGGGGAGCTGTTTTTT.

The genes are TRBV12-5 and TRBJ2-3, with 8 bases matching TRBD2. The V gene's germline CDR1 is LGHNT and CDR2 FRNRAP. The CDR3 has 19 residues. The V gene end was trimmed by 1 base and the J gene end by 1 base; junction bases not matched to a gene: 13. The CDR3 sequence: CASGLALGEERERTDTQYF. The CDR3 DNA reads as TGTGCTAGTGGTTTGGCCCTAGGTGAGGAGCGGGAGCGCACAGATACGCAGTATTTT.

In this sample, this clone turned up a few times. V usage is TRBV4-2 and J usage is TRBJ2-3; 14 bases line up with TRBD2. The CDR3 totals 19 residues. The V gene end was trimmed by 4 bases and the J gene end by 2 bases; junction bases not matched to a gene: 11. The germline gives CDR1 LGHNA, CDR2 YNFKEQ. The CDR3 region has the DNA TGTGCCAGCAGCCCCGGGACTAGCGGGAGAGGGGTTACCACAGATACGCAGTATTTT. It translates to CASSPGTSGRGVTTDTQYF.

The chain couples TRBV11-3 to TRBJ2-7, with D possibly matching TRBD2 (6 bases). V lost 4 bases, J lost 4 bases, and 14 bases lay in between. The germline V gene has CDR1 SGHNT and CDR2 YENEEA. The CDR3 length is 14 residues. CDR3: CASSSLDGRYEQYF. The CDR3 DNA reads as TGTGCCAGCAGCTCCCTGGACGGGAGATACGAGCAGTACTTC.

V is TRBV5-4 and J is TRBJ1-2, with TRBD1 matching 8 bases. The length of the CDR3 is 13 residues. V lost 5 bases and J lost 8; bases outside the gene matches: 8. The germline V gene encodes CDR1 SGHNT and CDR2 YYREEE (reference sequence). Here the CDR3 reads CASRKDRDGGYTF. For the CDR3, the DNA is TGTGCCAGCAGAAAGGACAGGGATGGCGGCTACACCTTC.